In its sample, the clone carrying this T cell receptor (beta chain) was seen once. Its antigen is not identified. These data are taken from a study of OX40 agonist ivuxolimab in advanced cancers. The germline CDR1 and CDR2 sequences are SGHDT and YYEEEE. The CDR3 runs 14 residues. The germline V and J ends were trimmed by 3 bases and 9 bases, with 16 bases remaining between them. Overall study results and limits: Low normalized clonal expansion also occurred in some nonresponding patients. Both blood CD4+ and CD8+ T cells showed clonal growth by week 6 at 0.1 to 3.0 mg/kg.

This table comes from immunoSEQ multiplex PCR, and its TCRdb copy is limited to in-frame clones, with some not included. Among about 76,000 clones listed, roughly 85% were seen once. The chain carries TRBV5-6 and TRBJ2-1; no reliable D call. This TCR came from an adult with an advanced solid tumor such as melanoma, head and neck, liver or kidney cancer. Sample: CD4+ or CD8+ T cells sorted from blood, taken in a trial of the OX40 agonist ivuxolimab. CDR3 sequence reads: CASSSVVETIEQFF. Written as DNA, the CDR3 is TGTGCCAGCAGCTCTGTAGTTGAGACGATTGAGCAGTTCTTC. Full variable domain (rest looked up from reference TRBV5-6 and TRBJ2-1): DAGVTQSPTHLIKTRGQQVTLRCSPKSGHDTVSWYQQALGQGPQFIFQYYEEEERQRGNFPDRFSGHQFPNYSSELNVNALLLGDSALYLCASSSVVETIEQFFGPGTRLTVL.